What follows describes a single T cell receptor beta chain. Its antigen is unknown. No quality values exist for individual bases; no much larger clone is one base distant. These data are taken from a study of Tregs in tolerant kidney transplant recipients (dated by TCRdb to about 2019). With respect to the entire study: Additional Treg samples were obtained from an approximately three-day mixed lymphocyte reaction with belatacept, with some samples followed by a roughly five-day donor restimulation, before recipient CD4+CD25+CD127- cells were sorted. During sorting of primary belatacept mixed lymphocyte reaction cultures, recipient cells were distinguished from donor cells with antibodies. In a few healthy controls, several methods of expanding Tregs specific for an allogeneic donor were compared by TCRbeta repertoire sequencing. TCRbeta sequencing was used in the study to identify donor-specific regulatory T cells before combined kidney and bone marrow transplantation, and the identified cells were then tracked after transplant. Broad study findings and their caveats: The most biologically relevant and donor-specific TCRbeta repertoire appeared to be identified by expanding Tregs with activated donor B cells. Biological reproducibility was not directly addressed, though technical replication error appeared minimal. The study was limited by small patient numbers, and the findings need validation in larger populations and under other immunosuppression protocols.

The CDR1 and CDR2 encoded by the germline V gene are SGHTA and FQGTGA. V is cut by 2 bases and J by 9 bases, and the space between the germline ends is 8 bases. From the cysteine up to the phenylalanine, the CDR3 has a length of 12 residues. Only the CDR3 region is kept as DNA, spanning 36 bases read in frame from base 1. For TCRbeta CDR3 sequencing, genomic DNA from the sorted cells was extracted using the QIAGEN DNeasy Blood and Tissue Kit. High-throughput TCRbeta CDR3 sequencing was carried out commercially through immunoSEQ, with PCR amplification with bias correction and internal controls included. Regarding the original processing steps: A unique productive TCRbeta sequence was defined by the CDR3 nucleotide sequence when primers matched, and otherwise by the CDR3 amino acid sequence together with the Vbeta and Jbeta genes. A sequence was defined as donor-reactive if the sequence was expanded at least 5-fold in CFSE-low cells compared with unstimulated cells and had a frequency of at least 0.01% in CFSE-low cells. Repertoire divergence was quantified by Jensen-Shannon divergence calculated from the top 100 TCRbeta sequences ranked by frequency. When a sample had multiple sequencing runs, each run was corrected for sorting error separately and the runs were then pooled. In TCRdb, the immuneACCESS table is reduced to in-frame sequences with V and J assigned. These tables do not hold every clone; where another copy was compared, an unresolved V gene accounts for under half, and the others remain unexplained. The V and J calls and clone size come from that table; D and trimming were worked out from the DNA. In this sample the table shows around 31,000 clones, about 79% of which occur a single time. The ten largest clones capture 2% to 2.5% of the sample.

Healthy control blood came either as purchased buffy coats or from healthy volunteers. Healthy control blood was processed to PBMCs by Ficoll density gradient and cryopreserved, and patient PBMCs were collected before and after transplant. The chain is encoded by TRBV7-3 joined to TRBJ2-1; the D segment cannot be called with confidence. The sequence derives from a human donor in good health. The sequenced sample consisted of Tregs from blood cultured with allogeneic cells. This receptor has the CDR3 CASSLGSREQFF. The DNA sequence follows: TGTGCCAGCAGCTTAGGTAGTCGTGAGCAGTTCTTC.